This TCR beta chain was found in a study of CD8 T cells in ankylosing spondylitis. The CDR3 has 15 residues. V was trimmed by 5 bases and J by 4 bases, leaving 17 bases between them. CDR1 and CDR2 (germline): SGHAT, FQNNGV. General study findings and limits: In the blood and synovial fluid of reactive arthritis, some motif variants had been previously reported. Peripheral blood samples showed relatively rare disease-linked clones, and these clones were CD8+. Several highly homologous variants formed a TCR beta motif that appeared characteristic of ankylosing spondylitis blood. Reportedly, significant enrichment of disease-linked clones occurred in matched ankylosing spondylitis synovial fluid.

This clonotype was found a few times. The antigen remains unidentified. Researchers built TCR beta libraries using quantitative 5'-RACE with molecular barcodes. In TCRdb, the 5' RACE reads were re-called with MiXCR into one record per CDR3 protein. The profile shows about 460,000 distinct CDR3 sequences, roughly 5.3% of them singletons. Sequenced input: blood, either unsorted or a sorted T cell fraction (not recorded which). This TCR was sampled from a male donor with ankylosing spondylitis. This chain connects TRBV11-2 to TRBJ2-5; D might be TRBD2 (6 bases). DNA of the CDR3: TGTGCCAGCAGCGGACGTTGGAGGGACCGAGAGACCCAGTACTTC. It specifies CASSGRWRDRETQYF. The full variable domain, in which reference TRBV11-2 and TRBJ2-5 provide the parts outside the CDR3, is EAGVAQSPRYKIIEKRQSVAFWCNPISGHATLYWYQQILGQGPKLLIQFQNNGVVDDSQLPKDRFSAERLKGVDSTLKIQPAKLEDSAVYLCASSGRWRDRETQYFGPGTRLLVL.